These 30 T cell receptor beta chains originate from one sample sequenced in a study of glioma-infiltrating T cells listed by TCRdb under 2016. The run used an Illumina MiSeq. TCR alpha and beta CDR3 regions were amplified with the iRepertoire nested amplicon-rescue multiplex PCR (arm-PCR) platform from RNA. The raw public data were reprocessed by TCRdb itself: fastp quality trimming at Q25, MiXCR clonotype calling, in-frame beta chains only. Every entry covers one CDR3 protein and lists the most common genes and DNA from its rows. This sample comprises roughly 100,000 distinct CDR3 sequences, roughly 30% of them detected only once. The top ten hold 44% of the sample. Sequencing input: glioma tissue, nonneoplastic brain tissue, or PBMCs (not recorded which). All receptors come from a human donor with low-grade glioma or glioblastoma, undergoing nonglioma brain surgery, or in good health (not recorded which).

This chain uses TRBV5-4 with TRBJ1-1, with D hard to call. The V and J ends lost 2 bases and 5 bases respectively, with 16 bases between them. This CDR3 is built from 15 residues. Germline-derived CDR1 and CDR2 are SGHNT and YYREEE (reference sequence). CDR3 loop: CASSLAVEAGTEAFF. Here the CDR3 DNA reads TGTGCCAGCAGCTTAGCTGTGGAAGCCGGGACTGAAGCTTTCTTT.

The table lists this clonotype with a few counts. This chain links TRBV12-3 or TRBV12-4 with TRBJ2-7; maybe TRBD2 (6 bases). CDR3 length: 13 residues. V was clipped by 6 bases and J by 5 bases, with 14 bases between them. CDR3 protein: CASSKTGGNEQYF. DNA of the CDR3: TGTGCCAGCAGCAAAACCGGGGGAAACGAGCAGTACTTC.

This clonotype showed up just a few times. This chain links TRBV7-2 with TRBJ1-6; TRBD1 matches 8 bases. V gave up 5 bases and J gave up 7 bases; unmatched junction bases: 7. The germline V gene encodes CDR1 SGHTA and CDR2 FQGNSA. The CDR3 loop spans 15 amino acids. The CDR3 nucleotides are TGTGCCAGCAGCCACTCGGACAGGGTGAATTCACCCCTCCACTTT. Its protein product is CASSHSDRVNSPLHF. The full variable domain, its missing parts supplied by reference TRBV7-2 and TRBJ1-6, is GAGVSQSPSNKVTEKGKDVELRCDPISGHTALYWYRQSLGQGLEFLIYFQGNSAPDKSGLPSDRFSAERTGGSVSTLTIQRTQQEDSAVYLCASSHSDRVNSPLHFGNGTRLTVT.

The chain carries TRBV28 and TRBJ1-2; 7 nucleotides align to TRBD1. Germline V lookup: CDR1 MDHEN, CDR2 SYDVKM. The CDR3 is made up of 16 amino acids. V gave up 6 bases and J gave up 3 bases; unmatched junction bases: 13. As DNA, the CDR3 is TGTGCCAGCAGCCTGGGACAGCGAGATTTTTACTATGGCTACACCTTC. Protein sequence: CASSLGQRDFYYGYTF.

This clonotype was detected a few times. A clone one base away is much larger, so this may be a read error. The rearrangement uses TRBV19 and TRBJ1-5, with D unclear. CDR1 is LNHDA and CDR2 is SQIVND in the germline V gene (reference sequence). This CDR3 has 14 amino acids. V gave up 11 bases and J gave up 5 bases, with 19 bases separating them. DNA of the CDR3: TGTGCCGGTCAAGTTCGTGGTCGGCATCAGCCCCAGCATTTT. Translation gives CAGQVRGRHQPQHF. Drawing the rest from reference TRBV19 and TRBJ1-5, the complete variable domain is DGGITQSPKYLFRKEGQNVTLSCEQNLNHDAMYWYRQDPGQGLRLIYYSQIVNDFQKGDIAEGYSVSREKKESFPLTVTSAQKNPTAFYLCAGQVRGRHQPQHFGDGTRLSIL.

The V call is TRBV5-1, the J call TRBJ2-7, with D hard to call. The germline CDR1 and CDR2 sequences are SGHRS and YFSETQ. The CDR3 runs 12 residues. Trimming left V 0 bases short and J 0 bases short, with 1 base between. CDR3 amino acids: CASSLASYEQYF. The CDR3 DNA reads TGCGCCAGCAGCTTGGCCTCCTACGAGCAGTACTTC. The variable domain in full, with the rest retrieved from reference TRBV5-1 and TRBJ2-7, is KAGVTQTPRYLIKTRGQQVTLSCSPISGHRSVSWYQQTPGQGLQFLFEYFSETQRNKGNFPGRFSGRQFSNSRSEMNVSTLELGDSALYLCASSLASYEQYFGPGTRLTVT.

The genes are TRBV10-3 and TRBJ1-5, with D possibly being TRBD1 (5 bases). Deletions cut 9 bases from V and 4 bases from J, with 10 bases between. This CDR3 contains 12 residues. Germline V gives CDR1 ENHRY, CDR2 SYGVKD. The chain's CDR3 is CAIDGGNQPQHF. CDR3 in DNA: TGTGCCATTGACGGGGGGAATCAGCCCCAGCATTTT.

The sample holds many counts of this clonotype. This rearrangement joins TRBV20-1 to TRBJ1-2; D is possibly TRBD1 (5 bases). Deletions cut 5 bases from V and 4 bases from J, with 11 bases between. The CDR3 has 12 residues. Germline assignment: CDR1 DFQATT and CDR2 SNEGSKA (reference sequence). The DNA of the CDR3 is TGCAGTGCTGGAGGGGACGGCTATGGCTACACCTTC. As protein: CSAGGDGYGYTF.

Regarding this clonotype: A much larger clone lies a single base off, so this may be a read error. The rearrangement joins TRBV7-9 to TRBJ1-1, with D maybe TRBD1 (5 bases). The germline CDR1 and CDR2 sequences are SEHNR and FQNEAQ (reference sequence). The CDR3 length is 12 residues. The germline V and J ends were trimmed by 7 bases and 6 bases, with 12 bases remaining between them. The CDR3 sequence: CASTLDNAEAFF. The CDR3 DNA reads TGTGCCAGCACCTTGGACAACGCTGAAGCTTTCTTT.

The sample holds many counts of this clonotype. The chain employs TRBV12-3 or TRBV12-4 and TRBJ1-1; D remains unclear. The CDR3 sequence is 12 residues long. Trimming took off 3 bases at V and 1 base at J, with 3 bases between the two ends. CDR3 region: CASSFGNTEAFF. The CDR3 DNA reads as TGTGCCAGCAGTTTCGGGAACACTGAAGCTTTCTTT.

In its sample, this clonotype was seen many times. The DNA of the CDR3 is TGTGCCAGCAGGGGTTCTAACTATGGCTACACCTTC. Protein sequence: CASRGSNYGYTF. The gene calls are TRBV28 and TRBJ1-2; D unclear. Between the trimmed V and J ends, which lost 6 bases and 0 bases, there was a span of 5 bases. In germline, CDR1 is MDHEN, CDR2 SYDVKM. This CDR3 spans 12 amino acids.

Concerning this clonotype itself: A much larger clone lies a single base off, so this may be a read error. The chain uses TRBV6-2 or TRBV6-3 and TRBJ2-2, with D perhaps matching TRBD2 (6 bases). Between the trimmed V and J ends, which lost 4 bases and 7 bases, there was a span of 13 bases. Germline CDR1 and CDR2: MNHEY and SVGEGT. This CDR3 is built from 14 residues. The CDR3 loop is CASSFETRSGELFF. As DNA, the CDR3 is TGTGCCAGCAGTTTTGAGACTAGGAGCGGGGAGCTGTTTTTT.

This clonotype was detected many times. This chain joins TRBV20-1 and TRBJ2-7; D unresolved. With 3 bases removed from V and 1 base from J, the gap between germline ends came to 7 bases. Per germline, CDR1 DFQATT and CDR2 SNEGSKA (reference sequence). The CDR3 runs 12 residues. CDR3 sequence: CSASATSYEQYF. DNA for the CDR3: TGCAGTGCTAGTGCCACATCCTACGAGCAGTACTTC.

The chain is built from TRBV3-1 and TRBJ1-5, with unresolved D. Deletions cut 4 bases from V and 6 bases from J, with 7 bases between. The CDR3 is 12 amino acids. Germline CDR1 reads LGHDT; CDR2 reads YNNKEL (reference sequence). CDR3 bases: TGTGCCAGCAGCCGAGAGGGTCAGCCCCAGCATTTT. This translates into CASSREGQPQHF. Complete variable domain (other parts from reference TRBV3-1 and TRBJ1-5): DTAVSQTPKYLVTQMGNDKSIKCEQNLGHDTMYWYKQDSKKFLKIMFSYNNKELIINETVPNRFSPKSPDKAHLNLHINSLELGDSAVYFCASSREGQPQHFGDGTRLSIL.

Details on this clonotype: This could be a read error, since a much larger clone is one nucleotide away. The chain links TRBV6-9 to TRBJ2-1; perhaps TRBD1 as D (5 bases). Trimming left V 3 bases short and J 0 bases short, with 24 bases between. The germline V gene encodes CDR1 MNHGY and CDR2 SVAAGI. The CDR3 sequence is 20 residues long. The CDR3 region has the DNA TGTGCCAGCAGTTACAGAGGCAGGGTTTTCTACGAGAGCTCCTACAATGAGCAGTTCTTC. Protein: CASSYRGRVFYESSYNEQFF.

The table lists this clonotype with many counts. CDR3 sequence: CASSRQGSNQPQHF. The CDR3 nucleotides read TGTGCCAGCAGCCGACAGGGAAGCAATCAGCCCCAGCATTTT. The gene calls are TRBV3-1 and TRBJ1-5; TRBD1 matches at 7 bases. The CDR3 runs 14 residues. CDR1 and CDR2 from the germline V gene are LGHDT and YNNKEL (reference sequence). V lost 4 bases and J lost 1; bases outside the gene matches: 1.

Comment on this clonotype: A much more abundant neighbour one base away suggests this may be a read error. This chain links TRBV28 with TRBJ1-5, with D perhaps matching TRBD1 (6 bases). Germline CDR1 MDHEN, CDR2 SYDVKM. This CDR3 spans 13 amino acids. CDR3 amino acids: CASSFQRGQPQNF. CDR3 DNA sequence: TGTGCCAGCAGTTTCCAACGGGGGCAGCCCCAGAATTTT.

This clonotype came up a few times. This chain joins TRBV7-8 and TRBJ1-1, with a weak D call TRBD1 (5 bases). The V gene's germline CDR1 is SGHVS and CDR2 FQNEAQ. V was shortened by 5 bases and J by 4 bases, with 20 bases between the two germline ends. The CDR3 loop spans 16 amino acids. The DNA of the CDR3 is TGTGCCAGCAGCGCGGGACCTTCCAGGAGGTCCACTGAAGCTTTCTTT. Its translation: CASSAGPSRRSTEAFF. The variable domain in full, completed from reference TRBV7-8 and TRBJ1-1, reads GAGVSQSPRYKVAKRGQDVALRCDPISGHVSLFWYQQALGQGPEFLTYFQNEAQLDKSGLPSDRFFAERPEGSVSTLKIQRTQQEDSAVYLCASSAGPSRRSTEAFFGQGTRLTVV.

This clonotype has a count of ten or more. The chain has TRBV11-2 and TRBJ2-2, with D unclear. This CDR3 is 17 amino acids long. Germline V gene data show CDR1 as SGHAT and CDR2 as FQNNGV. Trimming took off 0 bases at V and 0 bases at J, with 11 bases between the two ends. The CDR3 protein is CASSLETFAANTGELFF. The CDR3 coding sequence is TGTGCCAGCAGCTTAGAAACCTTTGCCGCGAACACCGGGGAGCTGTTTTTT.

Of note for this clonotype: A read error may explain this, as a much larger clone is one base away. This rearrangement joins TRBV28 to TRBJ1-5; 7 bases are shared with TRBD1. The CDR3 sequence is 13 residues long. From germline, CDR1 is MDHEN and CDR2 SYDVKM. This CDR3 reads CASRGGSNQHQHF. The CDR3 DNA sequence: TGTGCCAGCAGAGGGGGCAGCAATCAGCACCAGCATTTT.

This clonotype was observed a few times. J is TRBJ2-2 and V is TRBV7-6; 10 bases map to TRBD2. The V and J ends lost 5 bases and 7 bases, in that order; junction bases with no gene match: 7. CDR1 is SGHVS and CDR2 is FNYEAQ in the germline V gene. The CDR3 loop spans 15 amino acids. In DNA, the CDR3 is TGTGCCAGCAGCCGGAGCGGGGGGGCGATCGGGGAGCTGTTTTTT. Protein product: CASSRSGGAIGELFF.

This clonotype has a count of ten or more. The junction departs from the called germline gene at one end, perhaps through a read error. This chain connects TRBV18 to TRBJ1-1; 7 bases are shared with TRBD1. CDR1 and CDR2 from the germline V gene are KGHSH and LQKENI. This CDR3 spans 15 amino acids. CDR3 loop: CASSPQGHMNTEAFF. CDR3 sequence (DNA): TGTGCCAGCTCGCCACAGGGGCACATGAACACTGAAGCTTTCTTT.

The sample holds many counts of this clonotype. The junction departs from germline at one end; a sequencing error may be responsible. This chain's CDR3 is CATRDSGTPFGTF. The CDR3 DNA follows: TGTGCCACCAGAGATTCCGGGACACCTTTTGGCACCTTC. The chain has TRBV24-1 and TRBJ1-2, with D possibly TRBD1 on 6 matching bases. The CDR3 loop spans 13 amino acids. Germline V gene sequence: CDR1 KGHDR, CDR2 SFDVKD.

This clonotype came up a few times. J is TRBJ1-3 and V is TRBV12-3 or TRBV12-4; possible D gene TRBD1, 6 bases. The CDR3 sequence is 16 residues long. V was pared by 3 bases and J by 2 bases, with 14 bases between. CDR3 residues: CASSFRTASPGNTIYF. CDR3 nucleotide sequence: TGTGCCAGCAGTTTTCGGACAGCAAGCCCTGGAAACACCATATATTTT.

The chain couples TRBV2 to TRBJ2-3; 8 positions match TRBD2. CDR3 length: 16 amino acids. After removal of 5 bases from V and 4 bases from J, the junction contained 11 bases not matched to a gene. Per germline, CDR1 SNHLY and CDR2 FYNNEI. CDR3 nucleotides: TGTGCCAGCAGTCGTAGCGGGGTTAGAACATCAGATACGCAGTATTTT. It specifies CASSRSGVRTSDTQYF.

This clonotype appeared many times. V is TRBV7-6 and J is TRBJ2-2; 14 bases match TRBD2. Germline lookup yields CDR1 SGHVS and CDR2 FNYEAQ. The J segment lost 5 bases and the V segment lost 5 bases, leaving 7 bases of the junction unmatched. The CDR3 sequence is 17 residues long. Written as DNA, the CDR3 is TGTGCCAGCAGCCGGGGACTAGCGGGGGCAAAGACCGGGGAGCTGTTTTTT. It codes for CASSRGLAGAKTGELFF.

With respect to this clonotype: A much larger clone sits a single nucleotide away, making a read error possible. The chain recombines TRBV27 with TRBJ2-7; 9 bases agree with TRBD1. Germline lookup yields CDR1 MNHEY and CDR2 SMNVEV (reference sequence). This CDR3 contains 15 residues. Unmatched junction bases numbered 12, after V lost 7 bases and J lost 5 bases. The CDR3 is CASTPPGTGKHEQYF. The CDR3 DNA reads TGTGCCAGCACTCCCCCCGGGACAGGGAAACACGAGCAGTACTTC.

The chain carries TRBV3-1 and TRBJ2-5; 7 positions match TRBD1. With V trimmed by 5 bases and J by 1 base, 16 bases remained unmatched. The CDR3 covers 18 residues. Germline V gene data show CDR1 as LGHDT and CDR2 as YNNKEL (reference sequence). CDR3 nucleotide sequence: TGTGCCAGCAGCTTTCACCGGGACAGTAGACATCCCCAAGAGACCCAGTACTTC. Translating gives CASSFHRDSRHPQETQYF.

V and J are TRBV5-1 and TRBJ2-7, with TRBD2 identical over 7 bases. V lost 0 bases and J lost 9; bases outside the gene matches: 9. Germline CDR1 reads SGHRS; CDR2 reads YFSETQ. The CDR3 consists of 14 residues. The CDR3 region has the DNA TGCGCCAGCAGCTTGGAGGGGAGGGGAACGGCGCAGTACTTC. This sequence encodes CASSLEGRGTAQYF.

The CDR3: CASSEGTSGTDTQYF. CDR3 nucleotide sequence: TGTGCCAGCAGCGAGGGGACTAGCGGCACAGATACGCAGTATTTT. The rearrangement links TRBV9 to TRBJ2-3, with TRBD2 identical over 10 bases. The CDR3 is made up of 15 amino acids. CDR1 SGDLS and CDR2 YYNGEE come from the germline V gene. Germline trimming cut 3 bases from V and 1 base from J; bases unmatched to any gene: 2.